This T cell receptor beta chain was retrieved from a study of blood T cell repertoires in COVID-19. At the level of the study: Material from acute and convalescent COVID-19 was sourced from the United States, Italy and Spain. T cells, B-cell-depleted T cells, or PBMCs provided the cDNA or gDNA that served as material.

Assay: immunoSEQ multiplex PCR; the TCRdb copy retains only in-frame clones and omits some. Of some 150,000 clones listed, roughly 82% were seen once; the top ten hold around 9.8%. The CDR3 extends over 15 amino acids. The germline V gene has CDR1 MNHEY and CDR2 SVGAGI. Trimming removed 6 bases from V and 2 bases from J; junction bases left unmatched: 7. This TCR was recovered from a woman aged 50 to 60 with acute or convalescent COVID-19. V gene TRBV6-5 combines with J gene TRBJ2-7; the match to TRBD1 covers 10 bases. Material for sequencing was peripheral blood. CDR3 region: CASSASGTGAYEQYF. The CDR3 DNA is TGTGCCAGCAGCGCGTCCGGGACAGGGGCCTACGAGCAGTACTTC.